These 25 T cell receptor beta chains originate from one sample sequenced in a study of blood T cell repertoires in COVID-19. The assay was immunoSEQ multiplex PCR, and TCRdb's table has in-frame clones only and misses some. The table has 200,000 to 300,000 clones, around 80% seen once; the top ten hold 3.5% to 5%. The sequencing input was peripheral blood. The receptors shown here come from a man aged 55 to 69 with acute or convalescent COVID-19.

This chain connects TRBV10-2 to TRBJ2-7; maybe TRBD1 (6 bases). The V gene lost 6 bases and the J gene lost 3 bases, with 15 bases spanning the gap. This CDR3 has 14 residues. CDR1 and CDR2 (germline): WSHSY, SAAADI. Here the CDR3 reads CASRSRGTIYEQYF. CDR3 nucleotides: TGCGCCAGCAGGTCGAGGGGGACCATCTACGAGCAGTACTTC.

The chain recombines TRBV5-1 with TRBJ2-1; 9 nucleotides line up with TRBD2. The germline V gene has CDR1 SGHRS and CDR2 YFSETQ. After removal of 1 base from V and 2 bases from J, the junction contained 4 bases not matched to a gene. This CDR3 has 16 residues. The DNA for the CDR3 is TGCGCCAGCAGCTTGACAGCGGGAGGCCCCTACAATGAGCAGTTCTTC. Translated, it gives CASSLTAGGPYNEQFF.

V and J are TRBV7-8 and TRBJ2-5; D is perhaps TRBD2 (6 bases). Trimming stripped 5 bases from V and 3 bases from J, with 16 bases between. The CDR3 runs 15 residues. Germline V CDR1 and CDR2: SGHVS, FQNEAQ. CDR3 DNA: TGTGCCAGCAGCCCCAGGTTCCCGGGGGAAGAGACCCAGTACTTC. It is translated as CASSPRFPGEETQYF. The full variable domain, completed using reference TRBV7-8 and TRBJ2-5, is GAGVSQSPRYKVAKRGQDVALRCDPISGHVSLFWYQQALGQGPEFLTYFQNEAQLDKSGLPSDRFFAERPEGSVSTLKIQRTQQEDSAVYLCASSPRFPGEETQYFGPGTRLLVL.

J is TRBJ2-5 and V is TRBV18; D ambiguous. CDR3 length equals 14 residues. Germline CDR1 is KGHSH and CDR2 is LQKENI. The ends were cut back, 4 bases at V and 5 bases at J, with 14 bases in the middle. The CDR3 bases are TGTGCCAGCTCACGCGGTGTCGACGTTGAGACCCAGTACTTC. It specifies CASSRGVDVETQYF.

The V gene is TRBV14, the J gene TRBJ1-4; D remains unclear. V lost 1 base, J lost 4 bases, and 22 bases lay in between. Looked up from germline, CDR1 is SGHDN and CDR2 is FVKESK. There are 19 residues in the CDR3. The CDR3 here is CASSQATRRRARGNEKLFF. The CDR3 nucleotides read TGTGCCAGCAGCCAAGCTACCCGAAGGAGGGCCCGTGGTAATGAAAAACTGTTTTTT.

The chain carries TRBV12-3 or TRBV12-4 and TRBJ2-7; possible D gene TRBD2, 5 bases. Deletions cut 8 bases from V and 6 bases from J, with 11 bases between. The CDR3 length is 11 residues. Here the CDR3 reads CASAEGIEQYF. The DNA for the CDR3 is TGTGCCAGCGCAGAGGGCATCGAGCAGTACTTC.

This clone appeared once. This rearrangement joins TRBV27 to TRBJ1-5; 10 positions match TRBD1. CDR1 and CDR2 (germline): MNHEY, SMNVEV (reference sequence). This CDR3 has 16 residues. Trimming at V came to 7 bases and at J to 9 bases, leaving 15 bases not matched to a gene. CDR3 amino acids: CASKEVGQGSSRPQHF. CDR3 coding DNA: TGTGCCAGCAAAGAGGTGGGACAGGGGAGTTCACGGCCCCAGCATTTT.

The chain employs TRBV9 and TRBJ2-6, with 10 bases fitting TRBD1. Trimming cost V 4 bases and J 1 base; bases outside gene matches: 5. Germline loops: CDR1 SGDLS, CDR2 YYNGEE. The CDR3 totals 17 residues. CDR3 loop: CASSPWTGGSGANVLTF. For the CDR3, the DNA is TGTGCCAGCAGCCCTTGGACAGGGGGATCTGGGGCCAACGTCCTGACTTTC.

This clone was seen a handful of times. This chain connects TRBV10-3 to TRBJ2-2; the D gene is possibly TRBD1 (5 bases). The CDR3 sequence is 16 residues long. Germline lookup yields CDR1 ENHRY and CDR2 SYGVKD. V lost 3 bases and J lost 4, with 15 bases in between. CDR3: CAISDDSLRPTGELFF. In DNA, the CDR3 is TGTGCCATCAGTGACGACAGCCTAAGACCCACCGGGGAGCTGTTTTTT.

J is TRBJ2-2 and V is TRBV5-1; 12 bases are shared with TRBD2. J was trimmed by 7 bases and V by 4 bases; bases with no gene match: 2. The CDR3 spans 14 residues. CDR1 and CDR2 (germline): SGHRS, YFSETQ. CDR3 sequence reads: CASSGGLAGGELFF. CDR3 coding DNA: TGCGCCAGCAGCGGGGGACTAGCGGGCGGGGAGCTGTTTTTT.

V usage is TRBV4-3 and J usage is TRBJ2-5; 9 bases are a match to TRBD2. Germline loops: CDR1 LGHNA, CDR2 YSLEER. Trimming cost V 0 bases and J 2 bases; bases outside gene matches: 10. The CDR3 is made up of 18 amino acids. Here the CDR3 DNA reads TGCGCCAGCAGCCAAGAAGTCGGGCTTACTAGCGGGCAAGAGACCCAGTACTTC. Translation: CASSQEVGLTSGQETQYF.

The V gene is TRBV4-3, the J gene TRBJ2-2; 10 nucleotides match TRBD2. Per the germline V gene, CDR1 is LGHNA and CDR2 is YSLEER. J lost 3 bases, V lost 6 bases, and 4 bases had no gene match. The CDR3 is 15 residues long. The chain's CDR3 is CASSYGLADTGELFF. The CDR3, as DNA: TGCGCCAGCAGTTACGGACTAGCGGACACCGGGGAGCTGTTTTTT.

V and J are TRBV5-6 and TRBJ1-2; 8 positions agree with TRBD1. Germline CDR1 and CDR2: SGHDT and YYEEEE. The CDR3 loop spans 13 amino acids. V was pared by 4 bases and J by 8 bases, with 7 bases of the junction left unmatched. The CDR3 DNA follows: TGTGCCAGCAGCCCCGGACAGGGTGAGGGCTACACCTTC. Translation gives CASSPGQGEGYTF.

The chain links TRBV15 to TRBJ1-1, with 7 positions matching TRBD1. CDR1 is LNHNV and CDR2 is YYDKDF in the germline V gene (reference sequence). V gave up 3 bases and J gave up 6 bases; unmatched junction bases: 16. CDR3 length: 17 residues. The CDR3 region has the DNA TGTGCCACCAGCAGGGATAGACAGGGTCCTATTCACGCTGAAGCTTTCTTT. This sequence encodes CATSRDRQGPIHAEAFF.

The V gene is TRBV5-6, the J gene TRBJ1-1, with TRBD1 identical over 7 bases. J was trimmed by 4 bases and V by 4 bases; bases with no gene match: 7. CDR1 SGHDT and CDR2 YYEEEE come from the germline V gene. The CDR3 sequence is 14 residues long. The CDR3 region has the DNA TGTGCCAGCAGCCCACCGGACAGGCTCACTGAAGCTTTCTTT. Translating it yields CASSPPDRLTEAFF.

This chain joins TRBV6-5 and TRBJ2-1; tentative D call: TRBD1 (6 bases). The CDR3 is 13 amino acids. Trimming stripped 6 bases from V and 3 bases from J, with 9 bases between. Germline-derived CDR1 and CDR2 are MNHEY and SVGAGI. Here the CDR3 reads CASRRDNYNEQFF. CDR3 bases: TGTGCCAGCAGGAGGGACAACTACAATGAGCAGTTCTTC.

The table lists this clone with a count of one. V gene TRBV6-2 or TRBV6-3 combines with J gene TRBJ2-5; tentative D call: TRBD2 (5 bases). Germline lookup yields CDR1 MNHEY and CDR2 SVGEGT. The CDR3 covers 16 residues. The ends were cut back, 0 bases at V and 7 bases at J, with 18 bases in the middle. CDR3 region: CASSYSSRGKKGTQYF. In nucleotides, the CDR3 is TGTGCCAGCAGTTACTCCAGTCGGGGAAAAAAGGGGACCCAGTACTTC.

The rearrangement uses TRBV7-9 and TRBJ2-2; no definite D call. This CDR3 contains 16 residues. The V gene's germline CDR1 is SEHNR and CDR2 FQNEAQ (reference sequence). Trimming left V 2 bases short and J 1 base short, with 11 bases between. DNA of the CDR3: TGTGCCAGCAGCTTATTAGGCAGCGAGAACACCGGGGAGCTGTTTTTT. Protein product: CASSLLGSENTGELFF.

V and J are TRBV29-1 and TRBJ2-5; 10 positions match TRBD2. The V gene's germline CDR1 is SQVTM and CDR2 ANQGSEA. The CDR3 spans 14 residues. The junction had 7 bases not matched to a gene; V was cut back by 4 bases and J by 5 bases. The CDR3 nucleotides read TGCAGCGTTGCCTCTAGCGGGAGTCGGGAGACCCAGTACTTC. Amino acids: CSVASSGSRETQYF. Based on the CDR3 plus reference TRBV29-1 and TRBJ2-5, the full variable domain is SAVISQKPSRDICQRGTSLTIQCQVDSQVTMMFWYRQQPGQSLTLIATANQGSEATYESGFVIDKFPISRPNLTFSTLTVSNMSPEDSSIYLCSVASSGSRETQYFGPGTRLLVL.

The rearrangement uses TRBV5-4 and TRBJ1-3; 9 bases match TRBD1. The CDR3 contains 18 residues. Germline V CDR1 and CDR2: SGHNT, YYREEE (reference sequence). Losses at the gene ends were 4 bases for V and 1 base for J; bases not matched to a gene: 12. CDR3 in DNA: TGTGCCAGCAGCCTAGGACTCCCGGGACAGGGATCTGGAAACACCATATATTTT. It specifies CASSLGLPGQGSGNTIYF. Together with reference TRBV5-4 and TRBJ1-3, the CDR3 gives the full variable domain: ETGVTQSPTHLIKTRGQQVTLRCSSQSGHNTVSWYQQALGQGPQFIFQYYREEENGRGNFPPRFSGLQFPNYSSELNVNALELDDSALYLCASSLGLPGQGSGNTIYFGEGSWLTVV.

CDR3 in DNA: TGTGCCAGCAGTTTATTTACCGGGACGGCCCGGACTAGCGGGGGATACGAGCAGTACTTC. Its translation is CASSLFTGTARTSGGYEQYF. The rearrangement joins TRBV27 to TRBJ2-7; TRBD2 aligns across 13 bases. The length of the CDR3 is 20 residues. CDR1 and CDR2 from the germline V gene are MNHEY and SMNVEV (reference sequence). Trimming took 1 base from V and 4 from J; bases not matched to a gene: 16.

The V gene is TRBV7-9, the J gene TRBJ1-4; D uncertain. The CDR3 length is 11 residues. Trimming cost V 1 base and J 14 bases, with 8 bases left between them. From germline, CDR1 is SEHNR and CDR2 FQNEAQ (reference sequence). CDR3 sequence (DNA): TGTGCCAGCAGCTTAGGGCGGGGTCTGTTTTTT. Its translation: CASSLGRGLFF.

The chain carries TRBV27 and TRBJ2-7; perhaps TRBD1 as D (6 bases). Germline V CDR1 and CDR2: MNHEY, SMNVEV (reference sequence). The CDR3 covers 14 residues. V shed 6 bases and J shed 3 bases, with 15 bases lying between them. The CDR3 here is CASSPTGRVYEQYF. CDR3 in DNA: TGTGCCAGCAGCCCCACAGGGCGGGTCTACGAGCAGTACTTC.

This rearrangement joins TRBV24-1 to TRBJ2-1, with 7 bases identical to TRBD2. Germline CDR1 is KGHDR and CDR2 is SFDVKD. CDR3 length: 13 residues. Losses at the gene ends were 7 bases for V and 7 bases for J; bases not matched to a gene: 6. CDR3 region: CATRRLAFNEQFF. For the CDR3, the DNA is TGTGCCACCAGAAGACTAGCATTTAATGAGCAGTTCTTC.

This clone occurred once. V gene TRBV19 combines with J gene TRBJ2-2, with D perhaps TRBD2 (6 bases). V gave up 6 bases and J gave up 7 bases, with 15 bases separating them. The germline V gene has CDR1 LNHDA and CDR2 SQIVND (reference sequence). This CDR3 contains 14 residues. The CDR3 sequence is CASSQGLPGGELFF. Written as DNA, the CDR3 is TGTGCCAGTAGCCAGGGACTTCCCGGCGGGGAGCTGTTTTTT.